These 18 T cell receptor beta chains came from one sample sequenced in a study of blood T cell repertoires in COVID-19. Assay used: immunoSEQ multiplex PCR; TCRdb lists only in-frame clones, some missing. Of around 46,000 clones in the sample, 70% to 90% were seen once. The specimen was peripheral blood. These receptors were taken from a human donor in a cohort sampled during active COVID-19. The donor label of this sample is uncertain.

This rearrangement joins TRBV7-6 to TRBJ2-3, with 9 bases aligning to TRBD2. Trimming took 5 bases from V and 1 from J; bases not matched to a gene: 7. Germline V lookup: CDR1 SGHVS, CDR2 FNYEAQ. The CDR3 totals 16 residues. The CDR3 bases are TGTGCCAGCAGCACCAGCGGGGGGAGGGGCACAGATACGCAGTATTTT. Encoded protein: CASSTSGGRGTDTQYF.

This chain uses TRBV6-4 with TRBJ2-3; 8 nucleotides align to TRBD2. The CDR3 is 16 residues long. Germline V gene lookup returns CDR1 MRHNA and CDR2 SNTAGT. J lost 3 bases, V lost 0 bases, and 5 bases had no gene match. CDR3 nucleotide sequence: TGTGCCAGCAGTGACTCGTCGGGGGGGCCGACAGATACGCAGTATTTT. This translates into CASSDSSGGPTDTQYF.

This clone was seen a few times. The chain links TRBV6-6 to TRBJ1-5; 8 bases are a match to TRBD1. CDR1 and CDR2 from the germline V gene are MNHNY and SVGAGI (reference sequence). The CDR3 totals 13 residues. Trimming at V came to 6 bases and at J to 4 bases, leaving 2 bases not matched to a gene. The CDR3 DNA reads TGTGCCAGCAGGGACAGGGATAATCAGCCCCAGCATTTT. Its translation is CASRDRDNQPQHF.

The V and J genes are TRBV10-3 and TRBJ1-1; 7 bases fit TRBD1. Germline V gene data show CDR1 as ENHRY and CDR2 as SYGVKD. The length of the CDR3 is 14 residues. V lost 4 bases and J lost 3; bases outside the gene matches: 5. In nucleotides, the CDR3 is TGTGCCATCAGTGCCCCAGGGGGACACACTGAAGCTTTCTTT. Its translation is CAISAPGGHTEAFF.

V gene TRBV3-1 (or the pseudogene TRBV3-2) combines with J gene TRBJ2-5; TRBD2 matches 7 bases. This CDR3 is built from 13 residues. CDR1 and CDR2 from the germline V gene are LGHDT and YNNKEL (reference sequence). After removal of 2 bases from V and 9 bases from J, the junction contained 6 bases not matched to a gene. CDR3 residues: CASSQFREVAQYF. CDR3 coding DNA: TGTGCCAGCAGCCAATTTCGGGAGGTGGCCCAGTACTTC.

This clone was seen only once. The junction differs from germline at one of its ends, possibly a read error. The rearrangement links TRBV7-7 to TRBJ2-5, with 7 nucleotides matching TRBD1. CDR1 is SSHAT, CDR2 FNYEAQ, per germline (reference sequence). The CDR3 extends over 13 amino acids. The chain's CDR3 is CASSSTGKETQYF. The CDR3 DNA reads as TGTGCTAGCAGTTCGACAGGGAAAGAGACCCAGTACTTC.

In this sample, this clone turned up once. The chain uses TRBV9 and TRBJ2-7; D not resolved. V gave up 3 bases and J gave up 0 bases, with 10 bases separating them. The CDR3 totals 14 residues. Per the germline V gene, CDR1 is SGDLS and CDR2 is YYNGEE. The DNA for the CDR3 is TGTGCCAGCAGCGCAGGCCCCAACTCCTACGAGCAGTACTTC. This encodes CASSAGPNSYEQYF.

This rearrangement joins TRBV18 to TRBJ1-1; 7 nucleotides line up with TRBD1. V lost 3 bases to trimming and J lost 1 base; unmatched junction nucleotides: 5. In germline, CDR1 is KGHSH, CDR2 LQKENI. The CDR3 sequence is 15 residues long. The CDR3 DNA sequence: TGTGCCAGCTCACCGATAAGGGACAGGAACACTGAAGCTTTCTTT. Amino acid sequence: CASSPIRDRNTEAFF.

V gene TRBV2 combines with J gene TRBJ2-3; TRBD2 matches at 7 bases. CDR3 length equals 15 residues. Germline V gene data show CDR1 as SNHLY and CDR2 as FYNNEI. J lost 2 bases, V lost 5 bases, and 7 bases had no gene match. CDR3 in DNA: TGTGCCAGCAGTAGGTCCGGGGGGTTCACAGATACGCAGTATTTT. The encoded protein is CASSRSGGFTDTQYF.

The rearrangement uses TRBV29-1 and TRBJ2-7, with TRBD1 matching 7 bases. Per germline, CDR1 SQVTM and CDR2 ANQGSEA. The CDR3 totals 11 residues. The junction had 4 bases not matched to a gene; V was cut back by 5 bases and J by 6 bases. CDR3 sequence reads: CSVSGGFEQYF. DNA for the CDR3: TGCAGCGTTTCAGGGGGATTCGAGCAGTACTTC.

This clone was observed a single time. V and J are TRBV25-1 and TRBJ2-7, with 7 positions matching TRBD2. The CDR3 contains 17 residues. The germline CDR1 and CDR2 sequences are MGHDK and SYGVNS. V shed 1 base and J 7 bases; nucleotides not matched to a gene: 16. DNA of the CDR3: TGTGCCAGCAGTGAATTACCGGGACCAGCGGGGTGCCTGGAGCAGTACTTC. Amino acid sequence: CASSELPGPAGCLEQYF.

V gene TRBV27 combines with J gene TRBJ2-7; 7 nucleotides match TRBD2. The germline gives CDR1 MNHEY, CDR2 SMNVEV (reference sequence). This CDR3 contains 17 residues. V shed 1 base, J shed 0 bases, and the junction held 9 bases outside the gene matches. CDR3 sequence (DNA): TGTGCCAGCAGTTTATTATCCCCGGGGGGTCGCTCCTACGAGCAGTACTTC. Protein: CASSLLSPGGRSYEQYF.

The chain combines TRBV6-5 with TRBJ2-3, with 10 bases aligning to TRBD2. With 2 bases clipped from V and 9 bases from J, the junction kept 8 bases outside the gene matches. Per germline, CDR1 MNHEY and CDR2 SVGAGI. The CDR3 extends over 15 amino acids. In DNA form, the CDR3 reads TGTGCCAGCAGTTACGAGCGGGGGGGTGTCGGGACGCAGTATTTT. It encodes CASSYERGGVGTQYF.

The chain combines TRBV5-8 with TRBJ2-3; TRBD2 matches 7 bases. The V segment lost 4 bases and the J segment 2 bases; nucleotides outside the gene matches: 7. Germline CDR1 is SGHTS and CDR2 is YDEGEE. The CDR3 runs to 15 residues. In DNA form, the CDR3 reads TGTGCCAGCAGCCTCCCGCGGGGGACCACAGATACGCAGTATTTT. Protein product: CASSLPRGTTDTQYF. The complete variable domain, with remaining parts taken from reference TRBV5-8 and TRBJ2-3, reads EAGVTQSPTHLIKTRGQQATLRCSPISGHTSVYWYQQALGLGLQFLLWYDEGEERNRGNFPPRFSGRQFPNYSSELNVNALELEDSALYLCASSLPRGTTDTQYFGPGTRLTVL.

The chain recombines TRBV7-2 with TRBJ2-3; 10 bases match TRBD1. This CDR3 region has 18 residues. Looked up from germline, CDR1 is SGHTA and CDR2 is FQGNSA. The junction had 9 bases not matched to a gene; V was cut back by 2 bases and J by 1 base. Here the CDR3 DNA reads TGTGCCAGCAGCTTAAGGCCCGCCGGACAGGGGGGCACAGATACGCAGTATTTT. Translation: CASSLRPAGQGGTDTQYF.

The chain joins TRBV19 to TRBJ1-1; TRBD1 might be the D (5 bases). Germline CDR1 LNHDA, CDR2 SQIVND (reference sequence). V was shortened by 4 bases and J by 6 bases, with 12 bases between the two germline ends. This CDR3 comprises 13 residues. The CDR3 nucleotides read TGTGCCAGTAGTACAGGGACGGGGGCTGAAGCTTTCTTT. Its translation is CASSTGTGAEAFF. Using reference TRBV19 and TRBJ1-1 for the parts outside the CDR3, the full variable domain is DGGITQSPKYLFRKEGQNVTLSCEQNLNHDAMYWYRQDPGQGLRLIYYSQIVNDFQKGDIAEGYSVSREKKESFPLTVTSAQKNPTAFYLCASSTGTGAEAFFGQGTRLTVV.

V usage is TRBV5-1 and J usage is TRBJ1-4; 8 bases line up with TRBD1. V shed 0 bases, J shed 1 base, and the junction held 5 bases outside the gene matches. This CDR3 contains 17 residues. CDR1 is SGHRS and CDR2 is YFSETQ in the germline V gene. The CDR3 DNA follows: TGCGCCAGCAGCTTGGACAGGGGGAGTGGAACTAATGAAAAACTGTTTTTT. Amino acid sequence: CASSLDRGSGTNEKLFF.

The rearrangement uses TRBV6-1 and TRBJ1-2, with 9 bases that match TRBD1. Germline values: CDR1 MNHNS, CDR2 SASEGT. The CDR3 consists of 15 residues. V trimming: 2 bases; J trimming: 3 bases; junction bases outside the gene matches: 4. The DNA for the CDR3 is TGTGCCAGCAGTGAACGAGGACAGGGGCACTATGGCTACACCTTC. This sequence encodes CASSERGQGHYGYTF.